The sequence of this T cell receptor beta chain was determined in a study of blood T cell repertoires in COVID-19. Overall study: The United States, Italy and Spain provided the acute and convalescent COVID-19 samples. From T cells, B-cell-depleted T cells, or PBMCs came the material, which was cDNA or gDNA.

Produced via immunoSEQ multiplex PCR; TCRdb's table is partial and in-frame only. The sample includes under 20,000 clones, 90% to 95% seen only once; the top ten take 4.5% to 7%. CDR1 is MNHEY, CDR2 SVGEGT, per germline. This CDR3 spans 13 amino acids. Trimming took off 2 bases at V and 8 bases at J, with 12 bases between the two ends. The chain combines TRBV6-2 or TRBV6-3 with TRBJ1-2; weak D call: TRBD1 (6 bases). This sequence originates from a human donor in a cohort sampled during active COVID-19. The sequencing input was peripheral blood. This CDR3 is CASSYVTGYGYTF. The CDR3 nucleotides are TGTGCCAGCAGTTACGTTACAGGGTACGGCTACACCTTC.